This T cell receptor beta chain was retrieved from a study of early T cells in non-severe SARS-CoV-2 infection (dated by TCRdb to the early 2020s). In terms of the full investigation: Because TCR sequencing was done on bulk RNA from unsorted whole blood, the alpha and beta chains could not be paired.

With regard to this clonotype: Its binding antigen is unknown. Germline is not matched at one junction end, which may reflect a read error.

The CDR3 runs 19 residues from the cysteine to the phenylalanine. The kept DNA is CDR3 alone, 57 bases in frame from the first base. Per the germline V gene (reference sequence), LGHDT is the CDR1 and YNNKEL is the CDR2. A case-control design nested within a healthcare worker cohort in London, UK, was used, with weekly nasopharyngeal swab PCR tests and blood sampling performed. Healthcare workers were recruited between 23 and 31 March 2020, during the week of the UK lockdown, and were followed weekly for up to roughly 16 weeks. Findings and caveats that apply to the study as a whole: VDJdb matching was skewed toward anti-spike CD8 responses, so virus-specific expansions were likely underestimated and private and CD4 specificities were missed.

Library method: 5' RACE. The run used a NextSeq 500. Unique molecular identifiers were attached to individual cDNA molecules in the TCR library protocol so that sequencing error and PCR bias could be corrected. Both TCR alpha and beta chains were sequenced, and tight co-correlation was observed between alpha and beta sequence abundances in each sample. In the authors' own workflow: Decombinator V4 was used to annotate TCR sequences for V gene, J gene and CDR3. TCRs were defined as expanded if a significant change between any two time points was detected under a Poisson model with p below 0.0001. TCR abundances were normalised to the total number of TCRs sequenced per sample and expressed as counts per million. TRAV1-2 paired with TRAJ12, TRAJ20 or TRAJ33 defined MAIT TCRs, while TRAV10 paired with TRAJ18 defined iNKT TCRs. A search of VDJdb, accessed on 1 November 2021, was run for TCRs annotated to CMV, EBV and SARS-CoV-2, with TCRs annotated for multiple antigens excluded. In-frame beta chains were kept once TCRdb had trimmed the public reads at Q25 with fastp and called clones with MiXCR. Each CDR3 protein gets just one entry, which takes the most common genes and DNA from the rows behind it. These V and J calls originate from TCRdb's pipeline instead of the authors' own analysis. Present in this sample are about 58,000 distinct CDR3 sequences, 12% of which were seen just once. The ten largest clones represent approximately 1% of the sample.

The rearrangement combines TRBV3-1 with TRBJ2-2, with 9 middle bases fitting TRBD2. This clonotype was sampled from an adult who was a healthcare worker with PCR-confirmed SARS-CoV-2 infection or an uninfected control (not recorded which). The donor label of this sample is uncertain. The source was whole blood, collected at baseline. The CDR3 region reads CTSSTYVKRGAYNTGELFF. The bases read TGTACCAGCAGCACCTATGTAAAGCGGGGGGCCTATAACACCGGGGAGCTGTTTTTT.